What follows describes a single T cell receptor beta chain. Its antigen is not known. CD4+ naive, central memory, regulatory and stem cell-like memory subsets were isolated by sorting on CD45RO/CCR7/CD25/CD127/CD95/CD27. Every isolated RNA sample was fully reverse transcribed, so sequencing captured expressed TCRB transcripts. TCRdb's table, derived via immunoSEQ multiplex PCR, lists solely in-frame clones and lacks some. The profile shows 350,000 to 450,000 clones, less than 15% of them singletons. The data derive from a study of beta chain features in type 1 diabetes. Study outcomes and limitations: Whatever favoring of shorter templates PCR might show would apply equally to patients and controls.

V dropped 7 bases and J dropped 7 bases, with 17 bases sitting between them. From germline, CDR1 is MNHEY and CDR2 SMNVEV (reference sequence). The CDR3 runs 14 residues. The chain employs TRBV27 and TRBJ2-1; the D gene is possibly TRBD2 (6 bases). This TCR derives from a woman aged 18-29 years in good health. Sequenced sample: naive CD4+ T cells from blood. The CDR3 region has the DNA TGTGCCAGCATGCGACACGGGGGATGGAATGAGCAGTTCTTC. Protein: CASMRHGGWNEQFF.